Below, 18 T cell receptor beta chains from the same sample are listed, as sequenced in a study of cytomegalovirus exposure and HLA in healthy donors. The PCR used 60 Vbeta and 13 Jbeta primers. Sequencing used immunoSEQ multiplex PCR; TCRdb keeps in-frame clones, though not all of them. Of over 150,000 clones listed, roughly 80% are singletons. The sequencing input was PBMCs. These receptors were taken from a man between 25 and 39 years old in good health and CMV-seronegative.

The chain recombines TRBV7-9 with TRBJ2-7; 10 nucleotides align to TRBD2. V gave up 3 bases and J gave up 3 bases; unmatched junction bases: 5. The CDR3 is 15 amino acids. Germline values: CDR1 SEHNR, CDR2 FQNEAQ (reference sequence). The CDR3 loop reads CASSLTSGPFYEQYF. CDR3 bases: TGTGCCAGCAGCTTGACTAGCGGGCCCTTCTACGAGCAGTACTTC.

V and J are TRBV19 and TRBJ2-3, with TRBD1 matching 8 bases. Germline CDR1 and CDR2: LNHDA and SQIVND (reference sequence). This CDR3 region has 18 residues. The trim removed 3 bases at V and 4 bases at J, leaving 15 bases unmatched. CDR3 sequence (DNA): TGTGCCAGTAGTATGGGACCTGGACGGACAGGGTTACCAGATACGCAGTATTTT. Translating gives CASSMGPGRTGLPDTQYF. Supplemented by reference TRBV19 and TRBJ2-3, the full variable domain reads DGGITQSPKYLFRKEGQNVTLSCEQNLNHDAMYWYRQDPGQGLRLIYYSQIVNDFQKGDIAEGYSVSREKKESFPLTVTSAQKNPTAFYLCASSMGPGRTGLPDTQYFGPGTRLTVL.

This chain uses TRBV7-3 with TRBJ2-7; 7 bases align to TRBD1. J was trimmed by 2 bases and V by 5 bases; bases with no gene match: 21. CDR1 SGHTA and CDR2 FQGTGA come from the germline V gene. The CDR3 length is 19 residues. The CDR3 DNA is TGTGCCAGCAGCCCCACCCATCGCGGGCCAGGGACAGCGACCTACGAGCAGTACTTC. Translated, it gives CASSPTHRGPGTATYEQYF.

The chain is built from TRBV9 and TRBJ2-3; 9 nucleotides line up with TRBD2. Germline V gene data show CDR1 as SGDLS and CDR2 as YYNGEE. V was clipped by 0 bases and J by 4 bases; unmatched bases: 9. This CDR3 has 17 amino acids. The CDR3, as DNA: TGTGCCAGCAGCGTAGACATCAGCGGGGGGTACCCAGATACGCAGTATTTT. It specifies CASSVDISGGYPDTQYF.

The chain combines TRBV7-8 with TRBJ1-3, with TRBD1 matching over 8 bases. CDR1 and CDR2 (germline): SGHVS, FQNEAQ. V was clipped by 2 bases and J by 1 base; unmatched bases: 7. This CDR3 has 17 amino acids. The CDR3, as DNA: TGTGCCAGCAGCTTAAGTTCAGGGGGCGCGTCTGGAAACACCATATATTTT. Protein product: CASSLSSGGASGNTIYF.

The rearrangement joins TRBV7-2 to TRBJ2-3; D gene uncertain. Germline V gives CDR1 SGHTA, CDR2 FQGNSA. V was trimmed by 1 base and J by 0 bases, leaving 5 bases between them. The CDR3 covers 14 residues. CDR3 sequence reads: CASSLGRSTDTQYF. CDR3 coding DNA: TGTGCCAGCAGCTTAGGCAGGAGCACAGATACGCAGTATTTT.

This rearrangement joins TRBV13 to TRBJ2-7, with 11 bases that match TRBD2. CDR1 is PRHDT, CDR2 FYEKMQ, per germline (reference sequence). The trim removed 3 bases at V and 2 bases at J, leaving 12 bases unmatched. This CDR3 contains 18 residues. CDR3 nucleotides: TGTGCCAGCAGCTTGATTACTAGCGGGAGTCTGGGGGCCTACGAGCAGTACTTC. This translates into CASSLITSGSLGAYEQYF.

This clone has just a few counts. CDR3 protein: CASSLEGSMNTEAFF. CDR3 DNA sequence: TGCGCCAGCAGCTTGGAAGGGAGCATGAACACTGAAGCTTTCTTT. This rearrangement joins TRBV5-1 to TRBJ1-1; D not certain. CDR1 is SGHRS, CDR2 YFSETQ, per germline. The CDR3 is 15 amino acids. Between the trimmed V and J ends, which lost 0 bases and 0 bases, there was a span of 9 bases.

The V call is TRBV19, the J call TRBJ1-5; D remains ambiguous. Trimming removed 10 bases at V and 4 bases at J, with 20 bases between. The germline V gene has CDR1 LNHDA and CDR2 SQIVND (reference sequence). The CDR3 has 15 amino acids. The CDR3 region has the DNA TGTGCCACCCGGCCTGGGCAGGTCCAGAATCAGCCCCAGCATTTT. Its protein product is CATRPGQVQNQPQHF. Variable domain in full (rest from reference TRBV19 and TRBJ1-5): DGGITQSPKYLFRKEGQNVTLSCEQNLNHDAMYWYRQDPGQGLRLIYYSQIVNDFQKGDIAEGYSVSREKKESFPLTVTSAQKNPTAFYLCATRPGQVQNQPQHFGDGTRLSIL.

The rearrangement joins TRBV7-9 to TRBJ1-1; 9 bases match TRBD1. After removal of 6 bases from V and 1 base from J, the junction contained 18 bases not matched to a gene. The CDR3 extends over 19 amino acids. CDR1 and CDR2 from the germline V gene are SEHNR and FQNEAQ (reference sequence). CDR3 DNA: TGTGCCAGCAGTACTAAGGACGGGACAGGGTCCATCCGGAACACTGAAGCTTTCTTT. Residues: CASSTKDGTGSIRNTEAFF.

The chain combines TRBV30 with TRBJ2-1; 7 bases line up with TRBD2. This CDR3 is built from 14 residues. Germline V gene data show CDR1 as GTSNPN and CDR2 as SVGIG (reference sequence). J lost 2 bases, V lost 4 bases, and 5 bases had no gene match. CDR3: CAWTGGSAYNEQFF. The CDR3 DNA reads as TGTGCCTGGACCGGCGGGAGTGCCTACAATGAGCAGTTCTTC.

This sequence joins TRBV25-1 and TRBJ1-1, with 10 nucleotides matching TRBD1. The CDR3 loop spans 14 amino acids. The germline CDR1 and CDR2 sequences are MGHDK and SYGVNS. V lost 4 bases and J lost 10; bases outside the gene matches: 9. CDR3 in amino acids: CASSAPGQGRRAFF. The CDR3 DNA reads as TGTGCCAGCAGTGCCCCGGGACAGGGGCGTAGAGCTTTCTTT. Variable domain in full (rest from reference TRBV25-1 and TRBJ1-1): EADIYQTPRYLVIGTGKKITLECSQTMGHDKMYWYQQDPGMELHLIHYSYGVNSTEKGDLSSESTVSRIRTEHFPLTLESARPSHTSQYLCASSAPGQGRRAFFGQGTRLTVV.

This clone was observed a handful of times. The chain combines TRBV5-4 with TRBJ2-7; maybe TRBD1 (5 bases). There are 15 residues in the CDR3. Trimming took 5 bases from V and 0 from J, leaving 15 bases between them. Germline loops: CDR1 SGHNT, CDR2 YYREEE (reference sequence). As DNA, the CDR3 is TGTGCCAGCAGACAGGACGTCTCGTCCTCCTACGAGCAGTACTTC. Encoded protein: CASRQDVSSSYEQYF.

V usage is TRBV5-4 and J usage is TRBJ1-5, with a tentative D call TRBD1 (5 bases). Trimming shortened V by 0 bases and J by 5 bases, and 12 bases separated the two germline ends. CDR1 and CDR2 from the germline V gene are SGHNT and YYREEE (reference sequence). The CDR3 loop spans 15 amino acids. CDR3 nucleotide sequence: TGTGCCAGCAGCTTGGCAGGGAATCACGATCAGCCCCAGCATTTT. Its protein is CASSLAGNHDQPQHF.

V and J are TRBV6-6 and TRBJ2-7; D is unclear. This CDR3 comprises 16 residues. The germline V gene has CDR1 MNHNY and CDR2 SVGAGI (reference sequence). V lost 7 bases, J lost 1 base, and 20 bases lay in between. This CDR3 is CASTLRSFTTSYEQYF. DNA for the CDR3: TGTGCCAGCACGCTAAGGAGCTTTACGACTTCCTACGAGCAGTACTTC.

The rearrangement links TRBV5-1 to TRBJ2-2; TRBD1 matches at 7 bases. Trimming took 8 bases from V and 4 from J; bases not matched to a gene: 14. Germline V gene lookup returns CDR1 SGHRS and CDR2 YFSETQ. The CDR3 length is 16 residues. The CDR3 bases are TGCGCCAGGTATAGAGAGACAGGGTATGGCACCGGGGAGCTGTTTTTT. Translating gives CARYRETGYGTGELFF.

This chain connects TRBV7-8 to TRBJ2-1, with D possibly matching TRBD1 (6 bases). The germline CDR1 and CDR2 sequences are SGHVS and FQNEAQ. This CDR3 is 15 amino acids long. The V and J ends lost 5 bases and 10 bases respectively, with 21 bases between them. In DNA, the CDR3 is TGTGCCAGCAGCGCCCACAGGGTCTGGCTAGTCGAGCAGTTCTTC. Protein product: CASSAHRVWLVEQFF.

V is TRBV2 and J is TRBJ2-1, with 9 bases identical to TRBD2. The length of the CDR3 is 15 residues. J gave up 7 bases and V 8 bases, and 12 bases lay outside the gene matches. Germline V gene data show CDR1 as SNHLY and CDR2 as FYNNEI. CDR3: CASSLAGEGGNEQFF. CDR3 DNA: TGTGCCAGCTCGTTAGCGGGAGAGGGTGGGAATGAGCAGTTCTTC.